The 30 T cell receptor beta chains listed next were all sequenced from one sample in a study of blood T cell repertoires in COVID-19. Sequencing was performed with immunoSEQ multiplex PCR; in TCRdb, only in-frame clones are kept and a portion is missing. The table shows some 260,000 clones, with about 88% occurring only once. What was sequenced was peripheral blood. All receptors come from a woman in her thirties or forties who had recovered from COVID-19.

This chain connects TRBV7-2 to TRBJ2-7; TRBD2 matches 8 bases. The CDR3 has 15 amino acids. The V segment lost 5 bases and the J segment 3 bases; nucleotides outside the gene matches: 9. The germline V gene encodes CDR1 SGHTA and CDR2 FQGNSA. CDR3 in DNA: TGTGCCAGCAGCGTTCGGGCTAGCGGGCTCTACGAGCAGTACTTC. Translation: CASSVRASGLYEQYF.

The genes are TRBV13 and TRBJ2-5; D might be TRBD1 (7 bases). Germline V CDR1 and CDR2: PRHDT, FYEKMQ (reference sequence). This CDR3 is 16 amino acids long. V was shortened by 5 bases and J by 0 bases, with 16 bases between the two germline ends. The CDR3 protein is CASSPRGVRNQETQYF. In nucleotides, the CDR3 is TGTGCCAGCAGCCCCAGGGGGGTCCGTAACCAAGAGACCCAGTACTTC.

The J gene is TRBJ2-3, the V gene TRBV5-5, with a weak D call TRBD1 (6 bases). Germline lookup yields CDR1 SGHKS and CDR2 YYEKEE (reference sequence). This CDR3 contains 14 residues. V lost 6 bases and J lost 0, with 11 bases in between. For the CDR3, the DNA is TGTGCCAGCACCCCGGACAGTAGCACAGATACGCAGTATTTT. Its protein is CASTPDSSTDTQYF.

V usage is TRBV27 and J usage is TRBJ1-2, with TRBD1 matching 8 bases. This CDR3 has 14 amino acids. V lost 2 bases to trimming and J lost 5 bases; unmatched junction nucleotides: 4. CDR1 is MNHEY and CDR2 is SMNVEV in the germline V gene (reference sequence). The CDR3 loop is CASSLRQGAYGYTF. The CDR3 DNA reads as TGTGCCAGCAGTTTACGCCAGGGGGCTTATGGCTACACCTTC.

The chain is built from TRBV10-3 and TRBJ2-2, with TRBD2 matching 9 bases. The ends lost 4 bases at V and 4 bases at J; junction bases unmatched: 4. CDR3 length: 15 amino acids. Germline assignment: CDR1 ENHRY and CDR2 SYGVKD. CDR3 coding DNA: TGTGCCATCAGTGCGGGCGGGAGGGTCACCGGGGAGCTGTTTTTT. As protein: CAISAGGRVTGELFF.

The chain uses TRBV7-8 and TRBJ1-3, with unresolved D. V dropped 0 bases and J dropped 10 bases, with 10 bases sitting between them. The CDR3 extends over 13 amino acids. Germline V gene sequence: CDR1 SGHVS, CDR2 FQNEAQ. In nucleotides, the CDR3 is TGTGCCAGCAGCTTAGCTGGCGGGCATACCATATATTTT. It translates to CASSLAGGHTIYF. Together with reference TRBV7-8 and TRBJ1-3, the CDR3 gives the full variable domain: GAGVSQSPRYKVAKRGQDVALRCDPISGHVSLFWYQQALGQGPEFLTYFQNEAQLDKSGLPSDRFFAERPEGSVSTLKIQRTQQEDSAVYLCASSLAGGHTIYFGEGSWLTVV.

V is TRBV24-1 and J is TRBJ1-2, with D hard to call. From germline, CDR1 is KGHDR and CDR2 SFDVKD. Trimming stripped 4 bases from V and 6 bases from J, with 11 bases between. The CDR3 sequence is 13 residues long. As DNA, the CDR3 is TGTGCCACCAGTGACTTCGCAGGCCATGGCTACACCTTC. The encoded protein is CATSDFAGHGYTF.

Comments on this clone: The sample contains more than one DNA sequence encoding this CDR3. This chain joins TRBV18 and TRBJ2-7; 11 bases map to TRBD1. Trimming at V came to 6 bases and at J to 3 bases, leaving 4 bases not matched to a gene. This CDR3 region has 14 residues. The germline gives CDR1 KGHSH, CDR2 LQKENI. The CDR3 loop reads CASSPGTGGYEQYF. The CDR3 DNA reads TGTGCCAGCTCCCCTGGGACAGGGGGCTACGAGCAGTACTTC. The variable domain in full, completed from reference TRBV18 and TRBJ2-7, reads NAGVMQNPRHLVRRRGQEARLRCSPMKGHSHVYWYRQLPEEGLKFMVYLQKENIIDESGMPKERFSAEFPKEGPSILRIQQVVRGDSAAYFCASSPGTGGYEQYFGPGTRLTVT.

The V call is TRBV14, the J call TRBJ1-6; D gene uncertain. The CDR3 covers 13 residues. V was trimmed by 2 bases and J by 9 bases, leaving 8 bases between them. Germline-derived CDR1 and CDR2 are SGHDN and FVKESK. In nucleotides, the CDR3 is TGTGCCAGCAGCCAACACCTAGGTTCACCCCTCCACTTT. Translating gives CASSQHLGSPLHF.

With regard to this clone: Other DNA sequences in this specimen translate into the identical CDR3. The J gene is TRBJ2-5, the V gene TRBV11-3; possible D gene TRBD2, 6 bases. Germline lookup yields CDR1 SGHNT and CDR2 YENEEA. V lost 5 bases and J lost 2, with 9 bases in between. CDR3 length: 13 residues. The DNA of the CDR3 is TGTGCCAGCAGCCCCCGGGGGCAAGAGACCCAGTACTTC. Translation gives CASSPRGQETQYF.

This clone was observed a handful of times. The chain's CDR3 is CSASGGGTISTSTDTQYF. The CDR3 DNA is TGCAGTGCTAGTGGCGGCGGGACCATCTCTACTAGCACAGATACGCAGTATTTT. The chain recombines TRBV20-1 with TRBJ2-3; tentative D call: TRBD2 (6 bases). Germline V CDR1 and CDR2: DFQATT, SNEGSKA (reference sequence). Trimming pared 3 bases from V and 0 bases from J, leaving 22 bases between. The length of the CDR3 is 18 residues.

This chain connects TRBV5-6 to TRBJ1-2; D unresolved. The V end was cut by 6 bases, the J end by 2 bases, with 8 bases between. Germline lookup yields CDR1 SGHDT and CDR2 YYEEEE. This CDR3 spans 12 amino acids. Written as DNA, the CDR3 is TGTGCCAGCACCCCTGGCAACTATGGCTACACCTTC. Residues: CASTPGNYGYTF.

The chain combines TRBV29-1 with TRBJ1-2; D perhaps matches TRBD1 (6 bases). The CDR3 covers 12 residues. The V gene's germline CDR1 is SQVTM and CDR2 ANQGSEA. V was cut by 7 bases and J by 1 base, with 10 bases left in between. The CDR3 DNA sequence: TGCAGCGCCGCACAGGGTAACTATGGCTACACCTTC. It codes for CSAAQGNYGYTF.

The CDR3 sequence is CASSSRGSMPYNEQFF. CDR3 nucleotide sequence: TGTGCCAGCAGCTCCAGGGGCAGCATGCCCTACAATGAGCAGTTCTTC. The chain recombines TRBV11-2 with TRBJ2-1; weak D call: TRBD1 (6 bases). Germline CDR1 and CDR2: SGHAT and FQNNGV. V was clipped by 4 bases and J by 2 bases, with 15 bases between them. CDR3 length: 16 residues.

The chain is built from TRBV6-2 or TRBV6-3 and TRBJ2-7; TRBD1 agrees at 9 bases. CDR1 is MNHEY and CDR2 is SVGEGT in the germline V gene. V was clipped by 4 bases and J by 9 bases; unmatched bases: 7. This CDR3 has 13 amino acids. CDR3: CASSWAQGAGQYV. CDR3 bases: TGTGCCAGCAGTTGGGCACAGGGGGCCGGGCAGTACGTC.

Here the CDR3 reads CAWKGGQLPGYTF. The CDR3 nucleotides read TGTGCCTGGAAGGGGGGGCAACTCCCCGGCTACACCTTC. The gene calls are TRBV30 and TRBJ1-2, with a tentative D call TRBD1 (6 bases). CDR1 is GTSNPN, CDR2 SVGIG, per germline (reference sequence). The V gene lost 4 bases and the J gene lost 8 bases, with 17 bases spanning the gap. The CDR3 is 13 amino acids.

The chain employs TRBV11-2 and TRBJ2-3, with 14 bases aligning to TRBD2. The CDR3 is 16 amino acids. The trim removed 5 bases at V and 6 bases at J, leaving 7 bases unmatched. The germline gives CDR1 SGHAT, CDR2 FQNNGV. Here the CDR3 DNA reads TGTGCCAGCAGCGGGGGACTAGCGGGAGTTGGGGATACGCAGTATTTT. Residues: CASSGGLAGVGDTQYF.

The genes are TRBV11-3 and TRBJ2-3; perhaps TRBD2 as D (7 bases). V gave up 5 bases and J gave up 0 bases, with 18 bases separating them. This CDR3 is built from 17 residues. The germline CDR1 and CDR2 sequences are SGHNT and YENEEA. CDR3 DNA: TGTGCCAGCAGCGACCCCCGGGGGAGGGGGAGCACAGATACGCAGTATTTT. Protein sequence: CASSDPRGRGSTDTQYF.

The chain couples TRBV6-5 to TRBJ2-7; TRBD1 matches 7 bases. CDR1 and CDR2 from the germline V gene are MNHEY and SVGAGI. This CDR3 has 15 residues. With V trimmed by 4 bases and J by 3 bases, 9 bases remained unmatched. This chain's CDR3 is CASSSTGSAHYEQYF. CDR3 DNA sequence: TGTGCCAGCAGTTCGACAGGGAGTGCCCACTACGAGCAGTACTTC.

For the CDR3, the DNA is TGTGCCAGCAGCCAGGGGCTGCCCATGAACACTGAAGCTTTCTTT. Its translation: CASSQGLPMNTEAFF. This chain links TRBV16 with TRBJ1-1, with D possibly matching TRBD1 (5 bases). The CDR3 length is 15 residues. The germline V gene encodes CDR1 KGHSY and CDR2 FQNENV. V was clipped by 3 bases and J by 0 bases, with 11 bases between them. The full variable domain, in which reference TRBV16 and TRBJ1-1 provide the parts outside the CDR3, is GEEVAQTPKHLVRGEGQKAKLYCAPIKGHSYVFWYQQVLKNEFKFLISFQNENVFDETGMPKERFSAKCLPNSPCSLEIQATKLEDSAVYFCASSQGLPMNTEAFFGQGTRLTVV.

The chain is built from TRBV21-1 and TRBJ2-1; TRBD1 was called by the table and not checked on the DNA. TRBV21-1 is recorded as a pseudogene. This CDR3 has 16 residues. CDR3 in amino acids: CASGQTGPTRYNEQFF. The CDR3 nucleotides are TGTGCCAGCGGACAGACAGGACCAACTAGATACAATGAGCAGTTCTTC.

V and J are TRBV30 and TRBJ1-1, with D perhaps matching TRBD1 (6 bases). Trimming stripped 2 bases from V and 0 bases from J, with 19 bases between. CDR1 is GTSNPN, CDR2 SVGIG, per germline (reference sequence). This CDR3 comprises 17 residues. The CDR3 nucleotides read TGTGCCTGGAGTCCACTAGGGGGACCGGGCATGAACACTGAAGCTTTCTTT. Its translation is CAWSPLGGPGMNTEAFF.

CDR3 nucleotides: TGTGCCAGCAGCGGGGTGGGAGGACAACTGCGTCCCAATGAGCAGTTCTTC. Its protein product is CASSGVGGQLRPNEQFF. The chain has TRBV9 and TRBJ2-1; D possibly corresponds to TRBD2 (6 bases). V gave up 3 bases and J gave up 6 bases, with 22 bases separating them. The CDR3 has 17 amino acids. Germline CDR1 reads SGDLS; CDR2 reads YYNGEE.

This clone has just one count. This chain links TRBV19 with TRBJ1-5, with D perhaps matching TRBD1 (5 bases). The ends were cut back, 5 bases at V and 3 bases at J, with 14 bases in the middle. CDR3 size: 15 residues. Per the germline V gene, CDR1 is LNHDA and CDR2 is SQIVND (reference sequence). In nucleotides, the CDR3 is TGTGCCAGTAGTGGTTGGCAGGGCCTCAATCAGCCCCAGCATTTT. It yields the protein CASSGWQGLNQPQHF.

The genes are TRBV7-2 and TRBJ1-4, with D unresolved. The germline V gene has CDR1 SGHTA and CDR2 FQGNSA. V was pared by 5 bases and J by 10 bases, with 20 bases between. The CDR3 spans 15 residues. The CDR3 DNA sequence: TGTGCCAGCAGCCCCAGCCGGGGAGGTGTGGGAAAACTGTTTTTT. Residues: CASSPSRGGVGKLFF.

The rearrangement links TRBV21-1 to TRBJ1-6; the DNA was not compared with TRBD1, the D call given in the table. TRBV21-1 is a known pseudogene. The CDR3 is 16 residues long. The DNA of the CDR3 is TGTGCCAGCAGCAACCCCCGGGACAGGGGAGGGTCACCCCTCCACTTT. Encoded protein: CASSNPRDRGGSPLHF.

The chain couples TRBV27 to TRBJ2-2; D is perhaps TRBD2 (6 bases). The V and J ends lost 2 bases and 5 bases respectively, with 15 bases between them. The V gene's germline CDR1 is MNHEY and CDR2 SMNVEV (reference sequence). The CDR3 loop spans 16 amino acids. This CDR3 is CASSLRGVRGTGELFF. The CDR3 DNA follows: TGTGCCAGCAGTTTACGGGGAGTCCGGGGGACCGGGGAGCTGTTTTTT.

V usage is TRBV12-3 or TRBV12-4 and J usage is TRBJ2-3; D is possibly TRBD1 (6 bases). Between the trimmed V and J ends, which lost 5 bases and 8 bases, there was a span of 14 bases. This CDR3 region has 13 residues. CDR3 nucleotides: TGTGCCAGCAGTCTCTCGACAGGCCCTACGCAGTATTTT. This encodes CASSLSTGPTQYF.

This rearrangement joins TRBV7-9 to TRBJ1-5; a possible D gene is TRBD1 (6 bases). This CDR3 comprises 14 residues. The ends were cut back, 1 base at V and 7 bases at J, with 11 bases in the middle. Germline lookup yields CDR1 SEHNR and CDR2 FQNEAQ (reference sequence). CDR3 region: CASSLGTVAQPQHF. Written as DNA, the CDR3 is TGTGCCAGCAGCTTAGGGACAGTGGCGCAGCCCCAGCATTTT.

This chain joins TRBV4-3 and TRBJ2-7; a weak D match, TRBD1 (5 bases). Germline assignment: CDR1 LGHNA and CDR2 YSLEER. This CDR3 has 16 amino acids. V lost 1 base, J lost 9 bases, and 22 bases lay in between. The CDR3 DNA reads TGCGCCAGCAGCCAAGGCGCCAGGGTACCCCGACAAGGGCAGTACTTC. Amino acid sequence: CASSQGARVPRQGQYF.